Each of the 8 T cell receptor beta chains below was sequenced from the same sample in a study of Graves' ophthalmopathy and Graves' hyperthyroidism. Amplified TCR beta CDR3 regions were obtained using RNA transcripts as template. Amplification began with first-round RT-PCR using HTBI primers, then second-round multiplex PCR was performed. MiXCR, applied by TCRdb to the multiplex PCR reads, yields one record per CDR3 protein. The data contain 200,000 to 250,000 distinct CDR3 sequences, about a fifth of them singletons. The sequenced material came from peripheral blood. All receptors derive from a woman aged 50 to 65 with Graves' ophthalmopathy.

Ten or more counts support this clonotype. The chain carries TRBV2 and TRBJ2-6; D ambiguous. Trimming stripped 4 bases from V and 0 bases from J, with 10 bases between. Per germline, CDR1 SNHLY and CDR2 FYNNEI. The CDR3 has 16 residues. In DNA, the CDR3 is TGTGCCAGCAGTGTTATCCGATTCTCTGGGGCCAACGTCCTGACTTTC. The encoded protein is CASSVIRFSGANVLTF.

This clonotype was seen many times. The J gene is TRBJ2-7, the V gene TRBV2; D gene ambiguous. V was shortened by 6 bases and J by 2 bases, with 5 bases between the two germline ends. In germline, CDR1 is SNHLY, CDR2 FYNNEI. This CDR3 region has 11 residues. The CDR3 sequence is CASSRTYEQYF. DNA for the CDR3: TGTGCCAGCAGCCGCACCTACGAGCAGTACTTC.

The sample holds many counts of this clonotype. The chain couples TRBV12-3 or TRBV12-4 to TRBJ1-3; 7 bases map to TRBD1. The CDR3 consists of 13 residues. The ends lost 6 bases at V and 4 bases at J; junction bases unmatched: 3. In DNA, the CDR3 is TGTGCCAGCAGCGTACAGGGGGGAAACACCATATATTTT. As protein: CASSVQGGNTIYF.

This clonotype was counted at least ten times. The V and J genes are TRBV6-1 and TRBJ2-5, with D tentatively TRBD2 (7 bases). V shed 2 bases and J shed 7 bases, with 14 bases lying between them. From germline, CDR1 is MNHNS and CDR2 SASEGT. The length of the CDR3 is 14 residues. CDR3 coding DNA: TGTGCCAGCAGTGAAAGGGGGGGGGCCGCGACCCAGTACTTC. Translation gives CASSERGGAATQYF.

Here the CDR3 reads CASGASDTNYGYTF. The CDR3 nucleotides are TGTGCCAGCGGGGCTTCGGATACTAACTATGGCTACACCTTC. This rearrangement joins TRBV12-3 or TRBV12-4 to TRBJ1-2, with a possible D match to TRBD1 (5 bases). The CDR3 totals 14 residues. The V end was cut by 8 bases, the J end by 0 bases, with 13 bases between.

Note on this clonotype: Its ends do not fully match the called genes, so a read error is possible. The chain links TRBV6-1 to TRBJ1-1; D may be TRBD1 (5 bases). This CDR3 is 11 amino acids long. The germline gives CDR1 MNHNS, CDR2 SASEGT. The CDR3: CAIRTGTQACF. The DNA for the CDR3 is TGTGCCATCAGGACGGGGACTCAAGCTTGCTTT.

This clonotype came up many times. This chain connects TRBV2 to TRBJ2-5, with D possibly matching TRBD1 (5 bases). The germline V and J ends were trimmed by 11 bases and 4 bases, with 23 bases remaining between them. The CDR3 length is 15 residues. CDR1 is SNHLY and CDR2 is FYNNEI in the germline V gene. CDR3 residues: CADSAQGSTGETQYF. The CDR3 DNA is TGTGCCGATTCCGCCCAGGGTTCTACAGGAGAGACCCAGTACTTC. The full variable domain, with the rest looked up from reference TRBV2 and TRBJ2-5, is EPEVTQTPSHQVTQMGQEVILRCVPISNHLYFYWYRQILGQKVEFLVSFYNNEISEKSEIFDDQFSVERPDGSNFTLKIRSTKLEDSAMYFCADSAQGSTGETQYFGPGTRLLVL.

This clonotype was seen ten or more times. The chain carries TRBV28 and TRBJ2-7; 11 bases agree with TRBD2. The trim removed 6 bases at V and 3 bases at J, leaving 7 bases unmatched. The CDR3 sequence is 15 residues long. Germline CDR1 reads MDHEN; CDR2 reads SYDVKM. CDR3 in amino acids: CASRYGTSGFYEQYF. CDR3 sequence (DNA): TGTGCCAGCAGATACGGGACTAGCGGATTCTACGAGCAGTACTTC. Variable domain in full (rest from reference TRBV28 and TRBJ2-7): DVKVTQSSRYLVKRTGEKVFLECVQDMDHENMFWYRQDPGLGLRLIYFSYDVKMKEKGDIPEGYSVSREKKERFSLILESASTNQTSMYLCASRYGTSGFYEQYFGPGTRLTVT.